The text below deals with one T cell receptor beta chain. Sequenced by immunoSEQ multiplex PCR; TCRdb stores in-frame clones only, minus some. The sample yields 350,000 to 450,000 clones, roughly 90% seen once. Enrollment of patients from Seattle took place during active infection, with longitudinal follow-up. CDR3 size: 15 residues. V trimming: 5 bases; J trimming: 5 bases; junction bases outside the gene matches: 4. The V gene's germline CDR1 is SGHDN and CDR2 FVKESK. The data derive from a study of blood T cell repertoires in COVID-19. On the study more broadly: The cDNA or gDNA used as material had been derived from T cells, B-cell-depleted T cells, or PBMCs.

The rearrangement links TRBV14 to TRBJ2-5, with 14 bases matching TRBD2. The TCR originated in a middle-aged woman with COVID-19, enrolled during active disease. Input material: peripheral blood. CDR3 loop: CASSSGLAGAETQYF. The CDR3 bases are TGTGCCAGCAGCTCGGGACTAGCGGGGGCCGAGACCCAGTACTTC.